Listed below are T cell receptor beta chains from one sample, sequenced in a study of monozygotic twins with inflammatory bowel disease. TCRdb reprocessed the 5' RACE reads, with one entry per CDR3 protein and no DNA. Its table lists roughly 320,000 distinct CDR3 sequences. The sequenced sample consisted of blood. Every receptor here comes from a human donor with ulcerative colitis or Crohn's disease, or a healthy co-twin of an affected twin (not recorded which). The CDR3 runs from the conserved cysteine through the conserved F or W.

J gene: TRBJ2-1; V gene: TRBV6-6; CDR3 protein: CASTEIYNEQFF
J gene: TRBJ2-2; V gene: TRBV7-9; CDR3 protein: CASSWTGASTGELFF
J gene: TRBJ1-4; V gene: TRBV27; CDR3 protein: CASLPHRGANEKLFF
J gene: TRBJ1-2; V gene: TRBV12-3/TRBV12-4; CDR3 protein: CASSFRGSGVDGYTF
J gene: TRBJ2-1; V gene: TRBV14; CDR3 protein: CASSYGNSYNEQFF
J gene: TRBJ1-1; V gene: TRBV29-1; CDR3 protein: CSAEQGMNTEAFF
J gene: TRBJ2-7; V gene: TRBV7-2; CDR3 protein: CASSLGTGTGTYEQYF
J gene: TRBJ2-7; V gene: TRBV4-3; CDR3 protein: CASSQGLAGGSYEQYF
J gene: TRBJ2-5; V gene: TRBV5-5; CDR3 protein: CASSPASLETQYF
J gene: TRBJ2-3; V gene: TRBV20-1; CDR3 protein: CSARLAGGTDTQYF
J gene: TRBJ1-5; V gene: TRBV28; CDR3 protein: CVSRGAGFNQPQHF
J gene: TRBJ2-2; V gene: TRBV20-1; CDR3 protein: CSAPDWVNTGELFF
J gene: TRBJ2-3; V gene: TRBV28; CDR3 protein: CASRTTSGTTDTQYF
J gene: TRBJ2-7; V gene: TRBV28; CDR3 protein: CASRGEVFEQYF
J gene: TRBJ1-5; V gene: TRBV5-1; CDR3 protein: CASSFEGAQPQHF
J gene: TRBJ2-1; V gene: TRBV2; CDR3 protein: CASSEIAGGVSRNEQFF
J gene: TRBJ1-4; V gene: TRBV2; CDR3 protein: CASFKSSSGKRRENNEKLFF
J gene: TRBJ1-3; V gene: TRBV3-1; CDR3 protein: CASSPLNRALSGNTIYF
J gene: TRBJ1-2; V gene: TRBV6-1; CDR3 protein: CASSERQVNRGYTF
J gene: TRBJ1-6; V gene: TRBV28; CDR3 protein: CASEGNPNSPLHF
J gene: TRBJ1-5; V gene: TRBV7-2; CDR3 protein: CASSLVAVQPQHF
J gene: TRBJ1-6; V gene: TRBV20-1; CDR3 protein: CSARWTANSPLHF
J gene: TRBJ2-2; V gene: TRBV20-1; CDR3 protein: CSASPGLAGMVSGELFF
J gene: TRBJ1-2; V gene: TRBV18; CDR3 protein: CASSPKGQDGYTF
J gene: TRBJ2-7; V gene: TRBV4-1; CDR3 protein: CASSHNRDRTYEQYF
J gene: TRBJ1-5; V gene: TRBV5-1; CDR3 protein: CASSTTGASNQPQHF
J gene: TRBJ1-6; V gene: TRBV25-1; CDR3 protein: CASSEAGFNSPLHF
J gene: TRBJ2-2; V gene: TRBV6-1; CDR3 protein: CASRRGQTGGTGELFF
J gene: TRBJ2-1; V gene: TRBV27; CDR3 protein: CASSERGVKQFF
J gene: TRBJ2-1; V gene: TRBV6-5; CDR3 protein: CASSYLLAGGINEQFF
J gene: TRBJ2-3; V gene: TRBV14; CDR3 protein: CASSQVATDTQYF
J gene: TRBJ1-1; V gene: TRBV24-1; CDR3 protein: CATSEAGTGNTEAFF
J gene: TRBJ2-7; V gene: TRBV7-2; CDR3 protein: CASSQVLTSYEQYF
J gene: TRBJ2-5; V gene: TRBV7-3; CDR3 protein: CASSRPTSGGEKHQETQYF
J gene: TRBJ2-5; V gene: TRBV12-3/TRBV12-4; CDR3 protein: CASQRGTGGFETQYF
J gene: TRBJ2-3; V gene: TRBV14; CDR3 protein: CASSLSQLDTQYF
J gene: TRBJ2-1; V gene: TRBV7-9; CDR3 protein: CASSPRGQFGGEQFF
J gene: TRBJ1-1; V gene: TRBV7-3; CDR3 protein: CASSASGGSAEAFF
J gene: TRBJ2-3; V gene: TRBV29-1; CDR3 protein: CSVSFLAGADTQYF
J gene: TRBJ2-5; V gene: TRBV10-3; CDR3 protein: CAISEDGTGSRKTQYF
J gene: TRBJ1-4; V gene: TRBV7-8; CDR3 protein: CASSLLGGATNEKLFF
J gene: TRBJ2-6; V gene: TRBV29-1; CDR3 protein: CSVRHSGANVLTF
J gene: TRBJ2-1; V gene: TRBV19; CDR3 protein: CASSGLVAATTYNEQFF
J gene: TRBJ2-1; V gene: TRBV6-2/TRBV6-3; CDR3 protein: CASSYSLRRLAGNNEQFF
J gene: TRBJ1-5; V gene: TRBV12-3/TRBV12-4; CDR3 protein: CASSKRDSRPQHF
J gene: TRBJ2-3; V gene: TRBV20-1; CDR3 protein: CSAPTNLADLTDTQYF
J gene: TRBJ2-6; V gene: TRBV11-2; CDR3 protein: CASSLDWLQGRTSGANVLTF
J gene: TRBJ2-1; V gene: TRBV29-1; CDR3 protein: CSVGGMSYNEQFF
J gene: TRBJ1-1; V gene: TRBV12-3/TRBV12-4; CDR3 protein: CASSFRLRDYTEAFF
J gene: TRBJ2-7; V gene: TRBV10-2; CDR3 protein: CASGMGYEQYF
J gene: TRBJ1-5; V gene: TRBV9; CDR3 protein: CASSVGTGGFQPQHF
J gene: TRBJ2-7; V gene: TRBV4-3; CDR3 protein: CASSQEAGNDEQYF
J gene: TRBJ2-7; V gene: TRBV5-6; CDR3 protein: CASSLVPGQGFEEQYF
J gene: TRBJ1-6; V gene: TRBV12-3/TRBV12-4; CDR3 protein: CASLPGQTNSPLHF
J gene: TRBJ1-1; V gene: TRBV6-1; CDR3 protein: CASSEARSRFGRTFF
J gene: TRBJ1-2; V gene: TRBV7-2; CDR3 protein: CASSLEANYGYTF
J gene: TRBJ1-1; V gene: TRBV7-8; CDR3 protein: CASSLASPGLWLEAFF
J gene: TRBJ2-1; V gene: TRBV7-2; CDR3 protein: CASSLMSGTVYNEQFF
J gene: TRBJ1-1; V gene: TRBV5-5; CDR3 protein: CASSLARLGGANTEAFF